This T cell receptor (beta chain) was captured in a study of Ad26.COV2.S vaccination and SARS-CoV-2 variants. Germline lookup yields CDR1 MNHEY and CDR2 SVGAGI. V shed 7 bases and J shed 7 bases, with 16 bases lying between them. The CDR3 has 13 residues. Worth noting for this clone: Antigen: not known.

Treatment meaning: approximately 18 received Ad26.COV2.S at low or high dose, single or two shots; 5 received placebo; per-sample allocation not given. Day 63 after the first vaccine or placebo injection was the time point for sampling. Study-level results: Vaccine and placebo recipients had similar non-spike TCR breadth.

Assay used: immunoSEQ multiplex PCR; TCRdb lists only in-frame clones, some missing. The sample includes hundreds of thousands of clones, around nine tenths of them seen just once. This chain links TRBV6-5 with TRBJ1-2; D call uncertain. The receptor comes from a person between 18 and 65 years old who received the Ad26.COV2.S COVID-19 vaccine or a placebo. Here the sequenced sample was peripheral blood, taken in a trial of Ad26.COV2.S vaccine versus placebo. The CDR3 nucleotides are TGTGCCAGCATCCCCGCTAGGAACGGTGGCTACACCTTC. Its translation: CASIPARNGGYTF.